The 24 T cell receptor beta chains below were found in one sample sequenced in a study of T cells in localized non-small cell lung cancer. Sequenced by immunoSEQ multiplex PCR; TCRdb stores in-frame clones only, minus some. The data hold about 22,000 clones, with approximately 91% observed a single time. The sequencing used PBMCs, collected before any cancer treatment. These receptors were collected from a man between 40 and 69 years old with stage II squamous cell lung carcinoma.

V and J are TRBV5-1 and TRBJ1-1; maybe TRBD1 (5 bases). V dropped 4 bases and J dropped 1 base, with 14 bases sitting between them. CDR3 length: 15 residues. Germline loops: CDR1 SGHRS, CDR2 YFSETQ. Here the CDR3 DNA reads TGCGCCAGCAGCCCCTCGACAGCCTCGAACACTGAAGCTTTCTTT. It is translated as CASSPSTASNTEAFF.

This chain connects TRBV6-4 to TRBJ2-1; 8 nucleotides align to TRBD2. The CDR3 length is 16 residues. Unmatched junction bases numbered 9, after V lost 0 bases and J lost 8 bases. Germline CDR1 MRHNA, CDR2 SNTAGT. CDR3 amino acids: CASSDSGGVPLDEQFF. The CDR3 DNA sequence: TGTGCCAGCAGTGACTCCGGGGGGGTCCCTTTAGATGAGCAGTTCTTC.

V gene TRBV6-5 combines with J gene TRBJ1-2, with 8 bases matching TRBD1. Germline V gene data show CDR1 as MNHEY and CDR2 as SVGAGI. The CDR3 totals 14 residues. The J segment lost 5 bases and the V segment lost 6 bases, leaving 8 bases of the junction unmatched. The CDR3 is CASRTGQGGYGYTF. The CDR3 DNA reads TGTGCCAGCAGAACTGGACAGGGAGGGTATGGCTACACCTTC.

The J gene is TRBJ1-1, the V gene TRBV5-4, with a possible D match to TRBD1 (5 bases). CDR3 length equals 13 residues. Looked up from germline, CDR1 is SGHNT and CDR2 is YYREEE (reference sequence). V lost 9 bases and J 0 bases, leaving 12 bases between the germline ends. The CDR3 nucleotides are TGTGCCACCCATCAGGGCTTGAACACTGAAGCTTTCTTT. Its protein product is CATHQGLNTEAFF.

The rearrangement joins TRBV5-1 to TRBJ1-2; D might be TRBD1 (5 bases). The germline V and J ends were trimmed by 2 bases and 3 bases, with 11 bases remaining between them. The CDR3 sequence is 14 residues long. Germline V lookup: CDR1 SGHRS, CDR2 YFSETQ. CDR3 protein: CASSFEGTDYGYTF. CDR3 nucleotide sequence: TGCGCCAGCAGCTTCGAGGGGACGGACTATGGCTACACCTTC. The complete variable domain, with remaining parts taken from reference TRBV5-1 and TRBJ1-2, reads KAGVTQTPRYLIKTRGQQVTLSCSPISGHRSVSWYQQTPGQGLQFLFEYFSETQRNKGNFPGRFSGRQFSNSRSEMNVSTLELGDSALYLCASSFEGTDYGYTFGSGTRLTVV.

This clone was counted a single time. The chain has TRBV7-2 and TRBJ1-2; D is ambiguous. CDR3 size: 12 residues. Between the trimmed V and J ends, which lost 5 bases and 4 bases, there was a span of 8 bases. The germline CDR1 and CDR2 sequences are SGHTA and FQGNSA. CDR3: CASSAHSYGYTF. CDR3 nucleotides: TGTGCCAGCAGCGCCCACAGCTATGGCTACACCTTC.

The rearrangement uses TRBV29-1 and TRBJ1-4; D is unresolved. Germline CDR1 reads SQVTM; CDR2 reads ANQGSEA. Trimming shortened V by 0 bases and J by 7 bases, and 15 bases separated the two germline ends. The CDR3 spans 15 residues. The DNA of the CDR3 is TGCAGCGTTGAAGACCGAGGACCAGAGGGTGAAAAACTGTTTTTT. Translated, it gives CSVEDRGPEGEKLFF.

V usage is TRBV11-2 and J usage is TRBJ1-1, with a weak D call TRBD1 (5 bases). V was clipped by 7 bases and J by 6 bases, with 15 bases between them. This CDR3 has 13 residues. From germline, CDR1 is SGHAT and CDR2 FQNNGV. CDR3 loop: CASKDAGGPEAFF. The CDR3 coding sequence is TGTGCCAGCAAGGACGCCGGGGGACCTGAAGCTTTCTTT.

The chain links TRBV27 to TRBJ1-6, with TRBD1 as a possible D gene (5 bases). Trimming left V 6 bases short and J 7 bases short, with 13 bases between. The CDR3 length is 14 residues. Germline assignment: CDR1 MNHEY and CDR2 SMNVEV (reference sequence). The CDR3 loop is CASRPGLFNSPLHF. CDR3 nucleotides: TGTGCCAGCAGGCCGGGACTATTCAATTCACCCCTCCACTTT.

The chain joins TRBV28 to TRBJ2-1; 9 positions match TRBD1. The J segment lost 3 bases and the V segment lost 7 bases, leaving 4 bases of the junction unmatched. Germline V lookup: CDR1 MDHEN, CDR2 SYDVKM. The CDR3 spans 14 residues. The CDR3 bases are TGTGCCAGCAAGGGACAGGGACACTACAATGAGCAGTTCTTC. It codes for CASKGQGHYNEQFF. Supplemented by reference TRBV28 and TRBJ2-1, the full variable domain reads DVKVTQSSRYLVKRTGEKVFLECVQDMDHENMFWYRQDPGLGLRLIYFSYDVKMKEKGDIPEGYSVSREKKERFSLILESASTNQTSMYLCASKGQGHYNEQFFGPGTRLTVL.

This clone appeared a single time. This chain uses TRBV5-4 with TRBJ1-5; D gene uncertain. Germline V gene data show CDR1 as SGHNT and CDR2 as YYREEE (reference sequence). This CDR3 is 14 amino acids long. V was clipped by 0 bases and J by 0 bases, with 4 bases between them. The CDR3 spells CASSLGGSNQPQHF. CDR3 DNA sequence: TGTGCCAGCAGCTTGGGTGGTAGCAATCAGCCCCAGCATTTT.

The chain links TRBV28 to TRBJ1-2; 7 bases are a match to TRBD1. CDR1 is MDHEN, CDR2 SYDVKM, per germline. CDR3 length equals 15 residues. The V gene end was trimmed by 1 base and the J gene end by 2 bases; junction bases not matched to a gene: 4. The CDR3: CASSLSLQGNYGYTF. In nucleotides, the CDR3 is TGTGCCAGCAGTTTATCCCTACAGGGGAACTATGGCTACACCTTC.

CDR3 sequence: CASSLGDQPQHF. The CDR3 DNA is TGTGCCAGCAGCTTGGGGGATCAGCCCCAGCATTTT. The rearrangement uses TRBV5-4 and TRBJ1-5; D is unresolved. There are 12 residues in the CDR3. The germline gives CDR1 SGHNT, CDR2 YYREEE (reference sequence). Trimming pared 0 bases from V and 5 bases from J, leaving 3 bases between.

In nucleotides, the CDR3 is TGTGCCTGGACTCCCGGGACTAGCGGAAAGCAGTTCTTC. Protein: CAWTPGTSGKQFF. The chain carries TRBV30 and TRBJ2-1; TRBD2 matches at 11 bases. The CDR3 runs 13 residues. Germline V lookup: CDR1 GTSNPN, CDR2 SVGIG (reference sequence). J gave up 11 bases and V 4 bases, and 7 bases lay outside the gene matches.

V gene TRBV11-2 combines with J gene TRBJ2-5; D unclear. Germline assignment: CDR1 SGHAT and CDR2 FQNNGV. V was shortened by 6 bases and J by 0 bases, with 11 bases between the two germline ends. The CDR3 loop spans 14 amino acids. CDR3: CASRGSGDQETQYF. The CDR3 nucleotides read TGTGCCAGCAGGGGTTCTGGGGACCAAGAGACCCAGTACTTC. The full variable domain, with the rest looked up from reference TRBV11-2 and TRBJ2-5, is EAGVAQSPRYKIIEKRQSVAFWCNPISGHATLYWYQQILGQGPKLLIQFQNNGVVDDSQLPKDRFSAERLKGVDSTLKIQPAKLEDSAVYLCASRGSGDQETQYFGPGTRLLVL.

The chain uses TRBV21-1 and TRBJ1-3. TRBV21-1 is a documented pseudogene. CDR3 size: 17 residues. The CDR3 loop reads CASSPRKEKLSGNTIYF. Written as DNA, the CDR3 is TGTGCCAGCAGCCCCAGGAAGGAGAAGCTTTCTGGAAACACCATATATTTT.

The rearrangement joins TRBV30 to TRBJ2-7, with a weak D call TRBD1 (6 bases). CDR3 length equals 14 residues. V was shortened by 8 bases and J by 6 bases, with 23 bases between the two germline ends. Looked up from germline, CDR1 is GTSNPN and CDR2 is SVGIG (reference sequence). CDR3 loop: CAARTGLLNSEQYF. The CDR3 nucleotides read TGTGCCGCCCGCACAGGGCTTCTTAATTCCGAGCAGTACTTC.

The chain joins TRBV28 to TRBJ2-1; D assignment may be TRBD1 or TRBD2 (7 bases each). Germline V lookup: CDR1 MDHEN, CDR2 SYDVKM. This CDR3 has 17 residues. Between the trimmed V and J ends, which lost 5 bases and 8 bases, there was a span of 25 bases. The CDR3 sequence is CASSQYYERQGGDEQFF. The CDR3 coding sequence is TGTGCCAGCAGTCAATACTACGAAAGACAGGGAGGGGATGAGCAGTTCTTC.

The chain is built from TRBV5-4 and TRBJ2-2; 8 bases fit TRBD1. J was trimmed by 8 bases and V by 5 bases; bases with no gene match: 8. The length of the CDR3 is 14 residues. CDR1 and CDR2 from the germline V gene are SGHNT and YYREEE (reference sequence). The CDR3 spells CASSWTGKEGELFF. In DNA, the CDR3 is TGTGCCAGCAGTTGGACAGGGAAAGAAGGGGAGCTGTTTTTT.

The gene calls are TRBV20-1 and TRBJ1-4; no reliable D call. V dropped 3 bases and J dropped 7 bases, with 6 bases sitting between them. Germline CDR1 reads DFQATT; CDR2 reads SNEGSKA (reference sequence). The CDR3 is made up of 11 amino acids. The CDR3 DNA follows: TGCAGTGCTAGGAGAGGTGAAAAACTGTTTTTT. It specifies CSARRGEKLFF.

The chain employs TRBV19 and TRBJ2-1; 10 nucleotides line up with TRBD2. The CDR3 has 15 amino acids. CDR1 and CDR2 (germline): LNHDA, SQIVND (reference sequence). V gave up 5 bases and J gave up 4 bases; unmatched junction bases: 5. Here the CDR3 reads CASSLGLASYNEQFF. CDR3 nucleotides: TGTGCCAGTAGTTTGGGACTAGCGAGTTACAATGAGCAGTTCTTC. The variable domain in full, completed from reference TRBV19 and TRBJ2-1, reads DGGITQSPKYLFRKEGQNVTLSCEQNLNHDAMYWYRQDPGQGLRLIYYSQIVNDFQKGDIAEGYSVSREKKESFPLTVTSAQKNPTAFYLCASSLGLASYNEQFFGPGTRLTVL.

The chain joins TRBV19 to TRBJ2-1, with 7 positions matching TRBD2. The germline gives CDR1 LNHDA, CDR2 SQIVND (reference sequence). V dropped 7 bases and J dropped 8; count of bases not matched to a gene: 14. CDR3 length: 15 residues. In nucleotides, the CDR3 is TGTGCCAGTAATCCGGGGGGAGCGGGACTGCATGAGCAGTTCTTC. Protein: CASNPGGAGLHEQFF. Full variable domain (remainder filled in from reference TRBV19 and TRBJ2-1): DGGITQSPKYLFRKEGQNVTLSCEQNLNHDAMYWYRQDPGQGLRLIYYSQIVNDFQKGDIAEGYSVSREKKESFPLTVTSAQKNPTAFYLCASNPGGAGLHEQFFGPGTRLTVL.

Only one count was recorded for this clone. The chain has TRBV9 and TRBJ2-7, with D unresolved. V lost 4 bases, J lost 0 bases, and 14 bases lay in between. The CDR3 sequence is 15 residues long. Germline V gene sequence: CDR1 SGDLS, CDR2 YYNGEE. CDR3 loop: CASSPGQDSSYEQYF. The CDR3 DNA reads TGTGCCAGCAGCCCCGGGCAGGATAGCTCCTACGAGCAGTACTTC.

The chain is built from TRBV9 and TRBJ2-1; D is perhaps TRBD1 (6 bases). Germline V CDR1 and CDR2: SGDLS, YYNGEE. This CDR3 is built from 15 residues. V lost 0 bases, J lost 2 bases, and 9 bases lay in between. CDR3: CASSVGGHPYNEQFF. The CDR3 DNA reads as TGTGCCAGCAGCGTAGGGGGACATCCCTACAATGAGCAGTTCTTC.